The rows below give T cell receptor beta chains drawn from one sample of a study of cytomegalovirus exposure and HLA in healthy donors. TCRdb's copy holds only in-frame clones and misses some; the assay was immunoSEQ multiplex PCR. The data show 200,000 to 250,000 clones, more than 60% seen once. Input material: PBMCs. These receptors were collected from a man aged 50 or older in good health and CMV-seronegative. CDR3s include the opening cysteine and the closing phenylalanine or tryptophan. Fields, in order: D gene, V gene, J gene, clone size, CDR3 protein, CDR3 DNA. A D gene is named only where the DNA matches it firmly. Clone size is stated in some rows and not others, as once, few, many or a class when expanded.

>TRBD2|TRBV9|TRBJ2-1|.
CASSVGGTSGSGNEQFF
TGTGCCAGCAGCGTTGGGGGGACTAGCGGGAGTGGGAATGAGCAGTTCTTC
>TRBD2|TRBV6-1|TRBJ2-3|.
CASTGLAGLTDTQYF
TGTGCCAGCACCGGACTAGCGGGGCTCACAGATACGCAGTATTTT
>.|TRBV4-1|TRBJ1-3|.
CASSQIFGNTIYF
TGCGCCAGCAGCCAAATATTTGGAAACACCATATATTTT
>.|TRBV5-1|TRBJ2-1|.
CASSLGSLNGQFF
TGCGCCAGCAGCTTGGGAAGTCTAAATGGGCAGTTCTTC
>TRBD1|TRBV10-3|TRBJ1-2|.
CAISERTGDGYTF
TGTGCCATCAGTGAGAGGACAGGGGACGGCTACACCTTC
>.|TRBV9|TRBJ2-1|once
CASSGTGTHQFF
TGTGCCAGCAGCGGCACCGGGACTCACCAGTTCTTC
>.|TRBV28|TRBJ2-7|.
CASSRQAQYF
TGTGCCAGCAGTAGACAAGCTCAGTACTTC
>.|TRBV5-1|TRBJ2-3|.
CASSLGYAGNTDTQYF
TGCGCCAGCAGCTTGGGCTACGCGGGAAACACAGATACGCAGTATTTT
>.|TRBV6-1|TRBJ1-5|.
CASTIGQIGQPQHF
TGTGCCAGCACCATCGGACAGATTGGTCAGCCCCAGCATTTT
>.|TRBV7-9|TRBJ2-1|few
CASSSTSGRGSDNEQFF
TGTGCCAGCAGCTCAACTAGTGGCAGGGGTAGCGACAATGAGCAGTTCTTC
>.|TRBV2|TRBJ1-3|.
CASSAGAQGNTIYF
TGTGCCAGCAGTGCAGGGGCGCAGGGAAACACCATATATTTT
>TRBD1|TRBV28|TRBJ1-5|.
CASRRTGESQPQHF
TGTGCCAGCAGAAGGACAGGGGAAAGCCAGCCCCAGCATTTT
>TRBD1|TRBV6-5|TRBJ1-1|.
CASRGRQGRRAFF
TGTGCCAGCAGAGGGAGACAGGGAAGAAGAGCTTTCTTT
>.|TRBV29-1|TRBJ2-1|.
CSVEDTQGRLDEQFF
TGCAGCGTTGAAGACACACAGGGTAGGTTGGATGAGCAGTTCTTC
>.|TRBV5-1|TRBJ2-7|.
CASSLAEAPYEQYF
TGCGCCAGCAGCTTGGCCGAAGCTCCCTACGAGCAGTACTTC
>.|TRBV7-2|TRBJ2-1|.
CASSLQGNEQFF
TGTGCCAGCAGCTTACAGGGTAATGAGCAGTTCTTC